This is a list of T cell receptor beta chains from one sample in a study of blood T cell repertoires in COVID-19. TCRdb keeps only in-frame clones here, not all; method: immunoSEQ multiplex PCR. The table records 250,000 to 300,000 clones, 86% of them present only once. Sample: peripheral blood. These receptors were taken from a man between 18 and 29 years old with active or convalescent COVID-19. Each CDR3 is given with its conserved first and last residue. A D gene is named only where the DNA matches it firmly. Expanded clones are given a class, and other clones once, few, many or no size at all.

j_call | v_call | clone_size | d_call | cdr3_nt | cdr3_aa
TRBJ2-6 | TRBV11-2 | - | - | TGTGCCAGCAGCTTAGCCAGGGTCTCTGGGGCCAACGTCCTGACTTTC | CASSLARVSGANVLTF
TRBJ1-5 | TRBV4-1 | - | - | TGCGCCAGCAGCCAAGAGTCTAGGAACCAGCCCCAGCATTTT | CASSQESRNQPQHF
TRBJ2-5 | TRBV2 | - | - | TGTGCCAGCAGTCTTGCGGGGGCCAACCTGGGGGCCCAGTACTTC | CASSLAGANLGAQYF
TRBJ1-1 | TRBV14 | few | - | TGTGCCAGCAGCCAAGATTCCGACAGGAGGTTTGCTGAAGCTTTCTTT | CASSQDSDRRFAEAFF
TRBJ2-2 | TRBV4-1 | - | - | TGCGCCAGCAGCCATCCCTCAGGACTTAGCACCGGGGAGCTGTTTTTT | CASSHPSGLSTGELFF
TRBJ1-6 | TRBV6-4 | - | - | TGTGCCAGCAGCCGGGTCCTCTATAATTCACCCCTCCACTTT | CASSRVLYNSPLHF
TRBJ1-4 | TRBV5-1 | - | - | TGCGCCAGCAGCTGGCCTTCAGGGCAGGCGGACGCAACTAATGAAAAACTGTTTTTT | CASSWPSGQADATNEKLFF
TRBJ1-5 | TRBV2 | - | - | TGTGCCAGCAGTGCCGGACGGGAATATAGCAATCAGCCCCAGCATTTT | CASSAGREYSNQPQHF
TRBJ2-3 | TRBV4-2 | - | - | TGTGCCAGCAGCCAAGTTGCTGGGGCCTCAGATACGCAGTATTTT | CASSQVAGASDTQYF
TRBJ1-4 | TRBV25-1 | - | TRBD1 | TGTGCCAGCAGTGGCCTGACAGGGGGGGGAGAGGAAAAACTGTTTTTT | CASSGLTGGGEEKLFF
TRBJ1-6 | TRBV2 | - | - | TGTGCCAGCGGAAGGGGCGAGTCACCCCTCCACTTT | CASGRGESPLHF
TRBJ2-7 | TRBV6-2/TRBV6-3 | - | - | TGTGCCAGCAGTTACGGACAGAACTACGAGCAGTACTTC | CASSYGQNYEQYF
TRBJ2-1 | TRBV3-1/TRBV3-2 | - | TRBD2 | TGTGCCAGCAGCGTAACCCCACTAGCGGGAGTCCGTCTCAATGAGCAGTTCTTC | CASSVTPLAGVRLNEQFF
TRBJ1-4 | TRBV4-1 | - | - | TGCGCCAGCTCCCAAAACTTAGTCGAAAAACTGTTTTTT | CASSQNLVEKLFF
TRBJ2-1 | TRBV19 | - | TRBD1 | TGTGCCAGTAGTATCATGGGACAGGGGACCAATGAGCAGTTCTTC | CASSIMGQGTNEQFF
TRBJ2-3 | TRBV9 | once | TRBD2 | TGTGCCAGCAGCGTAGGGTTAGCGGGGTACACAGATACGCAGTATTTT | CASSVGLAGYTDTQYF
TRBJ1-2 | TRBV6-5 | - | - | TGTGCCAGCAAGATAGGGGCCCGATCTTATGGCTACACCTTC | CASKIGARSYGYTF
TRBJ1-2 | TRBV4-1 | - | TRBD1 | TGCGCCAGCAGCCTCGGACAGGGACGAGGCTACACCTTC | CASSLGQGRGYTF
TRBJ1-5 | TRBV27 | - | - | TGTGCCAGCAGTCAGGGGTATAGCAATCAGCCCCAGCATTTT | CASSQGYSNQPQHF
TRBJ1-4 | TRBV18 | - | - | TGTGCCAGCTCATGGACTGGAACTAATGAAAAACTGTTTTTT | CASSWTGTNEKLFF
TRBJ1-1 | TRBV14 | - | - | TGTGCCAGCAGCCCCTTTCTCGGGGGGGCGAGGGCTTTCTTT | CASSPFLGGARAFF
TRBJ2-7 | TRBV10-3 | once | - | TGTGCCGCCGGAGAGGGGGGCGGGAGTTCCTACGAGCAGTACTTC | CAAGEGGGSSYEQYF
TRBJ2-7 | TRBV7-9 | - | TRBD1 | TGTGCCAGCAGCTCTGTCGGGACAGATAGAGGCGAGCAGTACTTC | CASSSVGTDRGEQYF
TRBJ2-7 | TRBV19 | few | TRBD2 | TGTGCCAGTAGTATCCCGGGAGGGCCTAAGTCCTACGAGCAGTACTTC | CASSIPGGPKSYEQYF
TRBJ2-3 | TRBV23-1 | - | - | TGCGCCAGCAGCCTGGACAGCCCCACAGATACGCAGTATTTT | CASSLDSPTDTQYF
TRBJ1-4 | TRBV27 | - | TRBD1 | TGTGCCAGCAGTTCCTCGACAGGGCGGGAAAAACTGTTTTTT | CASSSSTGREKLFF
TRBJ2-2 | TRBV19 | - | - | TGTGCCACCGCCCCCCTACAAGGGGACACCGGGGAGCTGTTTTTT | CATAPLQGDTGELFF
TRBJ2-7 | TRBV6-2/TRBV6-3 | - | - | TGTGCCAGCAGTTACTCGACTCACAATCCACTCTACGAGCAGTACTTC | CASSYSTHNPLYEQYF
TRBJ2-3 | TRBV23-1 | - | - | TGCGCCAGCAGTCAATTCAGAGGGAGCACAGATACGCAGTATTTT | CASSQFRGSTDTQYF
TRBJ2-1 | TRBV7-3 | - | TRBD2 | TGTGCCAGCAGCTTGAACCCGGGACTAGCGGGGGGAGATGAGCAGTTCTTC | CASSLNPGLAGGDEQFF
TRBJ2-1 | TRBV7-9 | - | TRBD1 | TGTGCCAGCAGCTTACTACAGGGGGCGGGAGAGCAGTTCTTC | CASSLLQGAGEQFF
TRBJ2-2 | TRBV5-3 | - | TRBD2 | TGTGCCAGAAGCTTTTCTCGGACTAGCGGGACCGGGGAGCTGTTTTTT | CARSFSRTSGTGELFF
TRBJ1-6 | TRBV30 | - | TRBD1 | TGTGCCTGGACCCGAGGGGGACAGGGAGTCTACTCACCCCTCCACTTT | CAWTRGGQGVYSPLHF
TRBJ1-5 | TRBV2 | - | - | TGTGCCAGCACAAACAGGGATAGCAATCAGCCCCAGCATTTT | CASTNRDSNQPQHF
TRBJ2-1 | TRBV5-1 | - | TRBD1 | TGCGCCAGCAGCTTGGTTGGGGACAGGGTCTATGAGCAGTTCTTC | CASSLVGDRVYEQFF
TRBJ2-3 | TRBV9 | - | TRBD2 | TGTGCCAGCAGCGTCGGACTAGGCGACACAGATACGCAGTATTTT | CASSVGLGDTDTQYF
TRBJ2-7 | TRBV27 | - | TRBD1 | TGTGCCAGCAGTTTGATCTCCGGGACAGCTTACGAGCAGTACTTC | CASSLISGTAYEQYF
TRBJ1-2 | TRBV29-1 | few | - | TGCAGCGTTGAAGTTCTCGAGTATGGCTACACCTTC | CSVEVLEYGYTF
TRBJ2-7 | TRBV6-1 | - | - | TGTGCCAGCAGTGAACGTCAGGCGTACGAGCAGTACTTC | CASSERQAYEQYF
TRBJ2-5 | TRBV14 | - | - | TGTGCCAGCAGCCAAAGAGCTTTTGGCATACTGGAGGGAAGGCAAGAGACCCAGTACTTC | CASSQRAFGILEGRQETQYF
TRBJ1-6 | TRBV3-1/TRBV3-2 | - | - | TGTGCCAGCAGCCTGACTCTTGGGTTTAATTCACCCCTCCACTTT | CASSLTLGFNSPLHF
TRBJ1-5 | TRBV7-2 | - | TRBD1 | TGTGCCAGCAGCTTAGCTGGACAGGGTGGTAGTCCCCAGCATTTT | CASSLAGQGGSPQHF
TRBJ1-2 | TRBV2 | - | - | TGTGCCAGCAGTGGACAGTTAAACTATGGCTACACCTTC | CASSGQLNYGYTF
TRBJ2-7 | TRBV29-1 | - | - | TGCAGCGTTGAAGGGTCGAGCTCCTACGAGCAGTACTTC | CSVEGSSSYEQYF
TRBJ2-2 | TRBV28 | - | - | TGTGCCAGCAGTCCCGCCAGGGAGGACACCGGGGAGCTGTTTTTT | CASSPAREDTGELFF
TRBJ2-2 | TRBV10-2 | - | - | TGCGCCAGCAGTGAGTCGAACTGGCAGAGGCGGAAGAACACCGGGGAGCTGTTTTTT | CASSESNWQRRKNTGELFF
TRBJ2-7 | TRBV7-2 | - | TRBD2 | TGTGCCAGCAGCCACTTGACTAGCGGTGTCTACTTC | CASSHLTSGVYF
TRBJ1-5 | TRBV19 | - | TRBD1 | TGTGCCAGTAGTATGGTGACAGGGGGCCTAAATCAGCCCCAGCATTTT | CASSMVTGGLNQPQHF
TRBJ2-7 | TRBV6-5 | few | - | TGTGCCAGCAGCTTCGGCCCAGGGGCGTCCTACGAGCAGTACTTC | CASSFGPGASYEQYF
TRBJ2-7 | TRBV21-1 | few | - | TGTGCCCACCCCTGGGACAGACCTTCCTACGAGCAGTACTTC | CAHPWDRPSYEQYF
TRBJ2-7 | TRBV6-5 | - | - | TGTGCCAGCAGTTCCGCGCCAAGAAGCTACGAGCAGTACTTC | CASSSAPRSYEQYF
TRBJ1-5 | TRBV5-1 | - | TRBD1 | TGCGCCAGCAGCTTCGGGACAGGGGACTCCAATCAGCCCCAGCATTTT | CASSFGTGDSNQPQHF
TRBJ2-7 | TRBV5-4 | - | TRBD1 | TGTGCCAGCAGCGTGAACAGGGGGCAATACGAGCAGTACTTC | CASSVNRGQYEQYF
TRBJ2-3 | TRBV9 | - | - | TGTGCCAGCAGCGTAGCTCCTAGCTCCGGGGATACGCAGTATTTT | CASSVAPSSGDTQYF
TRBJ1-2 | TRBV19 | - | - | TGTGCCAGTAGTACGGGGGGAGATGGCTACACCTTC | CASSTGGDGYTF
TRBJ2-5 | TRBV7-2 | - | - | TGTGCCAGCAGCTTAGGTTCCAGGGAAGAGACCCAGTACTTC | CASSLGSREETQYF
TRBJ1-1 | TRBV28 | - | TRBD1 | TGTGCCAGCAGTCAGGGGGCCAGGAACACTGAAGCTTTCTTT | CASSQGARNTEAFF
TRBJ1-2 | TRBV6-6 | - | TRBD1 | TGTGCCAGCAGCCTCGGGACAGCACTTCCCGTTGGCTACACCTTC | CASSLGTALPVGYTF
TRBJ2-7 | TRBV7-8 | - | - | TGTGCCAGCAGCTTAGTTCCCGGAGGCGGTCCTATTTCCTACGAGCAGTACTTC | CASSLVPGGGPISYEQYF